This is a list of T cell receptor beta chains from one sample in a study of cytomegalovirus exposure and HLA in healthy donors. Using immunoSEQ multiplex PCR, the repertoire was profiled, and TCRdb retains in-frame clones only, with some absent. The table gives around 52,000 clones; the top ten clones make up approximately 10% of it. Input material: PBMCs. These receptors came from a woman aged 45-60 years in good health and CMV-seropositive. Each CDR3 is given with its conserved first and last residue. A D gene is named only where the DNA matches it firmly.

d_call: TRBD1
j_call: TRBJ2-7
v_call: TRBV18
cdr3_aa: CASSSWDRGRPYEQYF
cdr3_nt: TGTGCCAGCTCATCTTGGGACAGGGGGCGCCCCTACGAGCAGTACTTC

d_call: TRBD2
j_call: TRBJ2-7
v_call: TRBV29-1
cdr3_aa: CSVGGTSGRYSYEQYF
cdr3_nt: TGCAGCGTTGGGGGGACTAGCGGGAGGTACTCCTACGAGCAGTACTTC

d_call: -
j_call: TRBJ2-5
v_call: TRBV18
cdr3_aa: CASSLRTGETQYF
cdr3_nt: TGTGCCAGCTCTCTTCGGACGGGGGAGACCCAGTACTTC

d_call: TRBD2
j_call: TRBJ2-1
v_call: TRBV5-1
cdr3_aa: CASSRLAGDRNEQFF
cdr3_nt: TGCGCCAGCAGCCGACTAGCGGGAGACCGGAATGAGCAGTTCTTC

d_call: -
j_call: TRBJ1-1
v_call: TRBV4-3
cdr3_aa: CASSQDAQLSMNTEAFF
cdr3_nt: TGCGCCAGCAGCCAAGATGCTCAACTGTCGATGAACACTGAAGCTTTCTTT

d_call: -
j_call: TRBJ1-5
v_call: TRBV9
cdr3_aa: CASSASQGSNQPQHF
cdr3_nt: TGTGCCAGCAGCGCCTCACAGGGAAGCAATCAGCCCCAGCATTTT

d_call: TRBD2
j_call: TRBJ2-7
v_call: TRBV6-5
cdr3_aa: CASTTGGQVGEQYF
cdr3_nt: TGTGCCAGCACCACGGGGGGTCAAGTTGGCGAGCAGTACTTC

d_call: -
j_call: TRBJ2-1
v_call: TRBV19
cdr3_aa: CASSIPGTINEQFF
cdr3_nt: TGTGCCAGTAGTATCCCCGGGACAATCAATGAGCAGTTCTTC

d_call: -
j_call: TRBJ1-3
v_call: TRBV28
cdr3_aa: CASSSPGAERNTIYF
cdr3_nt: TGTGCCAGCAGTTCCCCAGGGGCTGAAAGAAACACCATATATTTT

d_call: TRBD1
j_call: TRBJ1-5
v_call: TRBV15
cdr3_aa: CATSRGTAQHF
cdr3_nt: TGTGCCACCAGCAGGGGGACAGCCCAGCATTTT

d_call: -
j_call: TRBJ2-7
v_call: TRBV5-6
cdr3_aa: CASSLFRSHEQYF
cdr3_nt: TGTGCCAGCAGCTTGTTCAGGTCCCACGAGCAGTACTTC